A single sample is the source of the 31 T cell receptor beta chains below, sequenced in a study of identifying expanded T cells in peripheral blood. Data came from immunoSEQ multiplex PCR; TCRdb stores just in-frame clones and leaves some out. The sample includes 75,000 to 100,000 clones, 89% of them seen just once. The specimen was blood. The receptors shown here come from a person aged 18 to 70 in good health.

This clone has more than one count but fewer than ten. The chain recombines TRBV5-1 with TRBJ2-7, with D possibly matching TRBD2 (6 bases). Germline V gene sequence: CDR1 SGHRS, CDR2 YFSETQ. V lost 3 bases, J lost 5 bases, and 21 bases lay in between. The CDR3 covers 16 residues. The CDR3 DNA follows: TGCGCCAGCAGCTACTCCTCGGGACTTAGGGGCCACGAGCAGTACTTC. Encoded protein: CASSYSSGLRGHEQYF.

The chain recombines TRBV5-1 with TRBJ2-5, with 9 bases matching TRBD2. The CDR3 is made up of 14 amino acids. V was clipped by 0 bases and J by 5 bases; unmatched bases: 2. CDR1 and CDR2 from the germline V gene are SGHRS and YFSETQ. This chain's CDR3 is CASSLESGGETQYF. The CDR3 bases are TGCGCCAGCAGCTTGGAAAGCGGGGGGGAGACCCAGTACTTC.

This chain joins TRBV18 and TRBJ2-5; no clear D gene. The germline CDR1 and CDR2 sequences are KGHSH and LQKENI. The CDR3 sequence is 12 residues long. Deletions cut 8 bases from V and 5 bases from J, with 12 bases between. This CDR3 is CASMGSGETQYF. The CDR3, as DNA: TGTGCCAGCATGGGCAGTGGCGAGACCCAGTACTTC.

The rearrangement uses TRBV27 and TRBJ2-1, with TRBD2 matching 10 bases. V was clipped by 6 bases and J by 3 bases; unmatched bases: 11. Germline loops: CDR1 MNHEY, CDR2 SMNVEV (reference sequence). The CDR3 runs to 17 residues. CDR3 protein: CASSLRPGLASYNEQFF. CDR3 nucleotides: TGTGCCAGCAGCTTGAGGCCGGGACTAGCGAGCTACAATGAGCAGTTCTTC.

With respect to this clone: Other DNA sequences in the same sample also yield this CDR3. This chain links TRBV5-1 with TRBJ2-5; the D is unclear. V lost 0 bases and J 1 base, leaving 4 bases between the germline ends. There are 13 residues in the CDR3. Germline V gene sequence: CDR1 SGHRS, CDR2 YFSETQ. DNA of the CDR3: TGCGCCAGCAGCTTGGGGGTCCAAGAGACCCAGTACTTC. Translated, it gives CASSLGVQETQYF.

The rearrangement links TRBV6-1 to TRBJ1-2, with TRBD1 identical over 8 bases. CDR3 length: 18 residues. V shed 0 bases and J 7 bases; nucleotides not matched to a gene: 16. From germline, CDR1 is MNHNS and CDR2 SASEGT. The CDR3 reads CASSEAYWSDRGEGGYTF. CDR3 DNA sequence: TGTGCCAGCAGTGAAGCTTATTGGTCCGACAGGGGTGAAGGTGGCTACACCTTC.

With regard to this clone: This CDR3 is also generated by other DNA sequences in the sample. J is TRBJ2-3 and V is TRBV9, with D perhaps being TRBD1 or TRBD2 (6 bases each). V lost 2 bases and J 0 bases, leaving 13 bases between the germline ends. This CDR3 has 16 amino acids. The germline V gene has CDR1 SGDLS and CDR2 YYNGEE. CDR3 in amino acids: CASSVGGGASTDTQYF. The CDR3 DNA is TGTGCCAGCAGCGTTGGAGGGGGAGCTAGCACAGATACGCAGTATTTT.

The chain couples TRBV27 to TRBJ1-5; D possibly corresponds to TRBD1 (5 bases). Germline lookup yields CDR1 MNHEY and CDR2 SMNVEV (reference sequence). This CDR3 has 13 residues. The germline V and J ends were trimmed by 2 bases and 4 bases, with 6 bases remaining between them. The CDR3 bases are TGTGCCAGCAGTTTACGGGGGAATCAGCCCCAGCATTTT. Protein: CASSLRGNQPQHF.

The V gene is TRBV27, the J gene TRBJ1-2; the match to TRBD1 covers 12 bases. The CDR3 is 16 residues long. Germline V lookup: CDR1 MNHEY, CDR2 SMNVEV (reference sequence). V was clipped by 5 bases and J by 6 bases; unmatched bases: 10. The CDR3 DNA sequence: TGTGCCAGCAGTACTAAGGGACAGGGGGCGAATCATGGCTACACCTTC. Its protein is CASSTKGQGANHGYTF.

The chain recombines TRBV2 with TRBJ2-3; D possibly corresponds to TRBD2 (7 bases). This CDR3 is built from 17 residues. From germline, CDR1 is SNHLY and CDR2 FYNNEI. Trimming removed 1 base at V and 3 bases at J, with 17 bases between. In DNA form, the CDR3 reads TGTGCCAGCAGTGAAGGGGGGGGCTGGGGCCGAACAGATACGCAGTATTTT. This translates into CASSEGGGWGRTDTQYF.

The rearrangement uses TRBV5-1 and TRBJ2-1, with TRBD2 matching 9 bases. With 7 bases clipped from V and 2 bases from J, the junction kept 7 bases outside the gene matches. Germline values: CDR1 SGHRS, CDR2 YFSETQ. The CDR3 is made up of 15 amino acids. The CDR3, as DNA: TGCGCCAGCTCATACAGCGGGGGGCCCTACAATGAGCAGTTCTTC. The encoded protein is CASSYSGGPYNEQFF.

The rearrangement links TRBV2 to TRBJ2-7; D possibly corresponds to TRBD2 (5 bases). V lost 6 bases and J 3 bases, leaving 15 bases between the germline ends. Per the germline V gene, CDR1 is SNHLY and CDR2 is FYNNEI. This CDR3 has 14 amino acids. In DNA form, the CDR3 reads TGTGCCAGCAGCACAGCGGTATCGGGCTACGAGCAGTACTTC. Translation gives CASSTAVSGYEQYF.

The chain has TRBV6-5 and TRBJ1-2; TRBD1 is a possible D gene (5 bases). With 0 bases removed from V and 5 bases from J, the gap between germline ends came to 13 bases. This CDR3 spans 15 amino acids. Germline CDR1 is MNHEY and CDR2 is SVGAGI. CDR3 loop: CASSYSRGLTYGYTF. The CDR3 DNA follows: TGTGCCAGCAGTTACTCGAGGGGCCTGACATATGGCTACACCTTC.

The genes are TRBV29-1 and TRBJ1-2, with D tentatively TRBD1 (5 bases). In germline, CDR1 is SQVTM, CDR2 ANQGSEA. This CDR3 has 13 amino acids. V lost 1 base and J 1 base, leaving 7 bases between the germline ends. Written as DNA, the CDR3 is TGCAGCGTTGAAGTGGGGGATAACTATGGCTACACCTTC. It translates to CSVEVGDNYGYTF.

V gene TRBV6-1 combines with J gene TRBJ1-3; no clear D. The length of the CDR3 is 12 residues. Germline V lookup: CDR1 MNHNS, CDR2 SASEGT. Trimming took 4 bases from V and 7 from J, leaving 8 bases between them. The CDR3 bases are TGTGCCAGCAGTGTCTTCGGCAACACCATATATTTT. It specifies CASSVFGNTIYF.

The J gene is TRBJ2-7, the V gene TRBV21-1; the table names TRBD1, a call not compared with the DNA. TRBV21-1 is shown as a pseudogene. The CDR3 spans 18 residues. The CDR3 region is CASTTKSFDREFKYEQYF. As DNA, the CDR3 is TGTGCCAGCACCACAAAGTCATTCGACAGGGAGTTCAAGTACGAGCAGTACTTC.

The chain employs TRBV4-1 and TRBJ1-2; D is possibly TRBD1 (5 bases). Germline V gene data show CDR1 as MGHRA and CDR2 as YSYEKL. V was shortened by 2 bases and J by 8 bases, with 18 bases between the two germline ends. The CDR3 extends over 15 amino acids. DNA for the CDR3: TGCGCCAGCAGCCAATCCCTGATAGGGACGCAAGGCTACACCTTC. It codes for CASSQSLIGTQGYTF.

The rearrangement links TRBV10-3 to TRBJ2-1, with D possibly being TRBD1 (6 bases). The ends were cut back, 6 bases at V and 14 bases at J, with 20 bases in the middle. The V gene's germline CDR1 is ENHRY and CDR2 SYGVKD. This CDR3 is built from 13 residues. The CDR3 DNA follows: TGTGCCATCAGGATAAACAGGGAACTCCCGGAGTTCTTC. As protein: CAIRINRELPEFF.

A few counts support this clone. The V and J genes are TRBV6-6 and TRBJ2-5; D tentatively fits TRBD1 or TRBD2 (6 bases each). The germline gives CDR1 MNHNY, CDR2 SVGAGI (reference sequence). Trimming took 5 bases from V and 2 from J, leaving 9 bases between them. The CDR3 loop spans 13 amino acids. The CDR3 DNA follows: TGTGCCAGCAGTAGGGGGGCTCAAGAGACCCAGTACTTC. This gives the protein CASSRGAQETQYF.

The chain employs TRBV7-9 and TRBJ1-1; D remains unclear. Germline values: CDR1 SEHNR, CDR2 FQNEAQ (reference sequence). Trimming took 1 base from V and 9 from J, leaving 9 bases between them. The CDR3 is 12 amino acids. CDR3 sequence reads: CASSLGTAKAFF. For the CDR3, the DNA is TGTGCCAGCAGCTTAGGGACTGCTAAAGCTTTCTTT. The full variable domain, with the rest looked up from reference TRBV7-9 and TRBJ1-1, is DTGVSQNPRHKITKRGQNVTFRCDPISEHNRLYWYRQTLGQGPEFLTYFQNEAQLEKSRLLSDRFSAERPKGSFSTLEIQRTEQGDSAMYLCASSLGTAKAFFGQGTRLTVV.

This clone was seen just once. The chain's CDR3 is CASSLVRIKAEGHYGYTF. CDR3 DNA: TGTGCCAGCAGCTTGGTGCGAATCAAGGCCGAGGGCCACTATGGCTACACCTTC. The chain carries TRBV5-6 and TRBJ1-2, with D hard to call. This CDR3 region has 18 residues. Germline V CDR1 and CDR2: SGHDT, YYEEEE. Trimming shortened V by 0 bases and J by 3 bases, and 21 bases separated the two germline ends. Looking up the rest from reference TRBV5-6 and TRBJ1-2 gives the full variable domain: DAGVTQSPTHLIKTRGQQVTLRCSPKSGHDTVSWYQQALGQGPQFIFQYYEEEERQRGNFPDRFSGHQFPNYSSELNVNALLLGDSALYLCASSLVRIKAEGHYGYTFGSGTRLTVV.

The chain employs TRBV4-3 and TRBJ1-3; the D is unclear. Germline values: CDR1 LGHNA, CDR2 YSLEER. The germline V and J ends were trimmed by 3 bases and 4 bases, with 13 bases remaining between them. The CDR3 loop spans 15 amino acids. The CDR3 DNA reads TGCGCCAGCAGCCAGGGCCTCCTAGGGGGAAACACCATATATTTT. Translating it yields CASSQGLLGGNTIYF.

This chain joins TRBV10-3 and TRBJ1-2; D is perhaps TRBD1 (5 bases). From germline, CDR1 is ENHRY and CDR2 SYGVKD. The V end was cut by 5 bases, the J end by 3 bases, with 10 bases between. The CDR3 is made up of 13 amino acids. CDR3 DNA: TGTGCCATCAGTCCTGGGGGAGACTATGGCTACACCTTC. This translates into CAISPGGDYGYTF.

V and J are TRBV7-2 and TRBJ1-1; no definite D call. Trimming pared 2 bases from V and 5 bases from J, leaving 12 bases between. Germline V gene lookup returns CDR1 SGHTA and CDR2 FQGNSA. CDR3 length equals 14 residues. The CDR3 spells CASSLMGPGTEAFF. The CDR3 DNA follows: TGTGCCAGCAGCTTAATGGGTCCGGGGACTGAAGCTTTCTTT.

The chain employs TRBV30 and TRBJ1-1, with D unclear. The germline V and J ends were trimmed by 0 bases and 11 bases, with 22 bases remaining between them. CDR3 size: 15 residues. Germline lookup yields CDR1 GTSNPN and CDR2 SVGIG (reference sequence). CDR3 residues: CAWSVLPGSWNSAFF. The CDR3 DNA sequence: TGTGCCTGGAGTGTACTCCCTGGGTCCTGGAATTCCGCTTTCTTT.

The gene calls are TRBV27 and TRBJ2-2; tentatively, D is TRBD2 (7 bases). V lost 6 bases, J lost 8 bases, and 16 bases lay in between. Germline assignment: CDR1 MNHEY and CDR2 SMNVEV (reference sequence). The CDR3 is 14 residues long. CDR3: CASRLGGGAGELFF. DNA of the CDR3: TGTGCCAGCAGGTTGGGAGGGGGGGCAGGGGAGCTGTTTTTT.

CDR3 DNA: TGTGCCAGCAGCCAGGGCGCAGGCCGGGGCACCTTC. This translates into CASSQGAGRGTF. The chain recombines TRBV6-6 with TRBJ1-2; D is perhaps TRBD1 (5 bases). Trimming removed 6 bases at V and 13 bases at J, with 18 bases between. The CDR3 totals 12 residues. Germline V lookup: CDR1 MNHNY, CDR2 SVGAGI (reference sequence).

CDR3 in amino acids: CASSLGGTTYEQYF. CDR3 nucleotide sequence: TGTGCCAGCAGCTTAGGAGGGACAACCTACGAGCAGTACTTC. The chain joins TRBV7-8 to TRBJ2-7, with TRBD1 as a possible D gene (6 bases). CDR1 SGHVS and CDR2 FQNEAQ come from the germline V gene. This CDR3 contains 14 residues. V was clipped by 1 base and J by 2 bases, with 9 bases between them.

This chain joins TRBV6-1 and TRBJ1-1; D unclear. V lost 6 bases and J 9 bases, leaving 14 bases between the germline ends. The CDR3 sequence is 12 residues long. Per the germline V gene, CDR1 is MNHNS and CDR2 is SASEGT. The CDR3 loop reads CASSPMGIKAFF. The CDR3 coding sequence is TGTGCCAGCAGCCCCATGGGGATAAAAGCTTTCTTT.

The chain carries TRBV28 and TRBJ2-1, with 9 positions matching TRBD2. The germline V gene encodes CDR1 MDHEN and CDR2 SYDVKM. The CDR3 is 16 amino acids. V trimming: 6 bases; J trimming: 6 bases; junction bases outside the gene matches: 12. The DNA of the CDR3 is TGTGCCAGCAGGTATGCATCTAGCGGGAACTCCAATGAGCAGTTCTTC. Its protein is CASRYASSGNSNEQFF.

The chain is built from TRBV6-1 and TRBJ2-7, with 10 bases lining up with TRBD1. CDR3 length equals 13 residues. Germline V gives CDR1 MNHNS, CDR2 SASEGT. Trimming at V came to 6 bases and at J to 4 bases, leaving 3 bases not matched to a gene. CDR3 sequence: CASRGQGMYEQYF. Written as DNA, the CDR3 is TGTGCCAGCAGGGGACAGGGGATGTACGAGCAGTACTTC.